This T cell receptor (beta chain) was retrieved from a study of regulatory T cells in long-lasting Graves disease. Time point denoted: persistent/refractory GD, antithyroid drugs over 5 years with positive TRAb. Construction of the TCR library relied on RNA isolated from PBMCs. Germline CDR1 and CDR2: LNHNV and YYDKDF (reference sequence). The CDR3 extends over 15 amino acids. V shed 0 bases and J 3 bases; nucleotides not matched to a gene: 3. On this clonotype: Its antigen is unknown.

CDR3 regions were amplified by Arm-PCR using iRepertoire HTBI primers to build TCR beta libraries. TCRdb reanalysed the multiplex PCR reads using MiXCR and keeps one entry per CDR3 protein. Of about 470,000 distinct CDR3 sequences listed, about 22% are singletons. Study-level points and caveats: Persistent disease was characterized by preferential usage of TRBV28, TRBJ1-2 and TRBJ2-5. More public clonotypes were shared by persistent patients (around 2,500) than by new patients (roughly 1,000).

The TCR comes from a female donor with Graves disease. The sample was peripheral blood mononuclear cells (PBMCs), taken when the disease was refractory, from a patient treated with antithyroid drugs. The chain has TRBV15 and TRBJ2-3; TRBD1 matches at 7 bases. CDR3 sequence (DNA): TGTGCCACCAGCAGAGAGGACAGGAGGACAGATACGCAGTATTTT. This encodes CATSREDRRTDTQYF.